Described below is a single T cell receptor (beta chain) sequence and its context. Its target is unknown. Time point here: week 3, after first cycle of checkpoint inhibitor. Sampling occurred pretreatment (T0) and at week 3 (W3), after cycle one of checkpoint blockade. Patients had no prior systemic cancer treatment, immunosuppressants or other active cancers. These data are taken from a study of blood T cell dynamics during melanoma immunotherapy. On the study more broadly: Metastatic melanoma patients received first-line pembrolizumab or nivolumab plus ipilimumab.

Per germline, CDR1 MNHEY and CDR2 SMNVEV (reference sequence). The CDR3 runs to 15 residues. The ends were cut back, 10 bases at V and 1 base at J, with 18 bases in the middle. General study results and limits: It remained unknown if the driving T cell clones were melanoma-specific.

Assay used: immunoSEQ multiplex PCR; TCRdb lists only in-frame clones, some missing. The sample lists about 15,000 clones, approximately 88% occurring once. This sequence joins TRBV27 and TRBJ2-3, with D hard to call. This receptor was identified in a human donor with melanoma. This sample comprised blood, obtained from a patient treated with checkpoint blockade. The CDR3 reads CANEGSCRGTDTQYF. CDR3 coding DNA: TGTGCCAACGAAGGGTCGTGCCGTGGCACAGATACGCAGTATTTT.